Below, one T cell receptor (beta chain) is given with its context. In the study's own analysis: Nucleated cell number was recorded as an estimate derived from reference gene primer amplification. Produced via immunoSEQ multiplex PCR; TCRdb's table is partial and in-frame only. That table supplies the V and J calls and clone size; D and trimming were determined from the DNA. Among some 150,000 clones listed, over 65% were seen once. The data were obtained in a study of blood T cell repertoires in COVID-19. This CDR3 has 13 amino acids. V shed 7 bases and J shed 3 bases, with 10 bases lying between them. The V gene's germline CDR1 is SGHAT and CDR2 FQNNGV.

Sequences were obtained from peripheral blood. This chain links TRBV11-2 with TRBJ1-3, with D possibly TRBD1 on 5 matching bases. The clonotype comes from a human donor in a cohort sampled during active COVID-19. The CDR3 here is CASIGGGGNTIYF. CDR3 in DNA: TGTGCCAGCATCGGGGGTGGTGGAAACACCATATATTTT.